These 8 T cell receptor beta chains originate from one sample sequenced in a study of beta chain features in type 1 diabetes. Expressed TCRB transcripts were sequenced, since all the RNA that had been isolated was reverse transcribed. Measured with immunoSEQ multiplex PCR; TCRdb has only the in-frame clones, and not every one. This table has around 240,000 clones, around 65% appearing once. The sequencing sample was made of naive CD4+ T cells from blood. These TCRs come from a man aged 25-45 years in good health.

This rearrangement joins TRBV4-1 to TRBJ2-1; TRBD2 agrees at 11 bases. Looked up from germline, CDR1 is MGHRA and CDR2 is YSYEKL. J gave up 12 bases and V 3 bases, and 13 bases lay outside the gene matches. The CDR3 has 16 residues. The CDR3 region has the DNA TGCGCCAGCAGCCACCCCCCTCTAGCGGGAGGTGGTGGGCAGTTCTTC. Amino acids: CASSHPPLAGGGGQFF.

The CDR3 DNA is TGTGCCAGCAGCACGGGACAGCAAGAGACCCAGTACTTC. Its protein product is CASSTGQQETQYF. The V gene is TRBV9, the J gene TRBJ2-5; 7 nucleotides align to TRBD1. This CDR3 has 13 residues. From germline, CDR1 is SGDLS and CDR2 YYNGEE. After removal of 4 bases from V and 2 bases from J, the junction contained 2 bases not matched to a gene.

This clone came up once. This CDR3 reads CASSTRQGSYNEQFF. Here the CDR3 DNA reads TGTGCCAGCAGCACACGACAGGGTTCCTACAATGAGCAGTTCTTC. This chain joins TRBV7-2 and TRBJ2-1; the match to TRBD1 covers 7 bases. Germline CDR1 reads SGHTA; CDR2 reads FQGNSA. V shed 5 bases, J shed 1 base, and the junction held 5 bases outside the gene matches. This CDR3 comprises 15 residues.

The chain carries TRBV30 and TRBJ1-2; tentatively, D is TRBD1 (5 bases). V lost 6 bases to trimming and J lost 0 bases, with 14 bases between them. The CDR3 totals 14 residues. CDR1 and CDR2 (germline): GTSNPN, SVGIG (reference sequence). The CDR3 sequence: CACQNGGANYGYTF. For the CDR3, the DNA is TGTGCCTGCCAGAACGGGGGAGCTAACTATGGCTACACCTTC.

The chain carries TRBV2 and TRBJ1-1; D possibly corresponds to TRBD1 (6 bases). Germline assignment: CDR1 SNHLY and CDR2 FYNNEI. The CDR3 covers 13 residues. V was shortened by 4 bases and J by 5 bases, with 11 bases between the two germline ends. The CDR3 spells CASSVQGSTEAFF. CDR3 sequence (DNA): TGTGCCAGCAGTGTCCAGGGGAGTACTGAAGCTTTCTTT.

This clone occurred once. V is TRBV28 and J is TRBJ2-6, with 12 bases aligning to TRBD2. J gave up 3 bases and V 4 bases, and 4 bases lay outside the gene matches. CDR3 length: 17 amino acids. CDR1 MDHEN and CDR2 SYDVKM come from the germline V gene. The CDR3 region is CASSSSGRAGGANVLTF. As DNA, the CDR3 is TGTGCCAGCAGTTCTAGCGGGAGGGCCGGTGGGGCCAACGTCCTGACTTTC. Based on the CDR3 plus reference TRBV28 and TRBJ2-6, the full variable domain is DVKVTQSSRYLVKRTGEKVFLECVQDMDHENMFWYRQDPGLGLRLIYFSYDVKMKEKGDIPEGYSVSREKKERFSLILESASTNQTSMYLCASSSSGRAGGANVLTFGAGSRLTVL.

This chain joins TRBV20-1 and TRBJ2-4; perhaps TRBD1 as D (6 bases). CDR3 size: 11 residues. In germline, CDR1 is DFQATT, CDR2 SNEGSKA (reference sequence). V lost 6 bases, J lost 8 bases, and 11 bases lay in between. The CDR3 sequence: CSAGDTDIQYF. The CDR3 DNA follows: TGCAGTGCCGGGGACACGGACATTCAGTACTTC.

This chain links TRBV20-1 with TRBJ2-4; the D is unclear. In germline, CDR1 is DFQATT, CDR2 SNEGSKA (reference sequence). The CDR3 is made up of 11 amino acids. The CDR3 region has the DNA TGCAGCGTAGGAACAGCAGGCATTCAGTACTTC. Amino acid sequence: CSVGTAGIQYF.